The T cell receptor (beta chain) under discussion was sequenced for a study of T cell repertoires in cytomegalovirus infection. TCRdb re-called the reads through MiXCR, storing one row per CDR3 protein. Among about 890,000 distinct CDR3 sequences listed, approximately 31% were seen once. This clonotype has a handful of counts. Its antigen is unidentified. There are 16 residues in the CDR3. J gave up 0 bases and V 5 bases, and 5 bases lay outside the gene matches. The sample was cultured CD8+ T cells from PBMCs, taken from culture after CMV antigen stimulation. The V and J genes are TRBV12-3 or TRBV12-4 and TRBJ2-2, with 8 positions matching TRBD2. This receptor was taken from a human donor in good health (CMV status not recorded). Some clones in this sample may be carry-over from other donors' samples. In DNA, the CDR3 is TGTGCCAGCAGTCCAGCGGGGGAACCGAACACCGGGGAGCTGTTTTTT. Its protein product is CASSPAGEPNTGELFF.